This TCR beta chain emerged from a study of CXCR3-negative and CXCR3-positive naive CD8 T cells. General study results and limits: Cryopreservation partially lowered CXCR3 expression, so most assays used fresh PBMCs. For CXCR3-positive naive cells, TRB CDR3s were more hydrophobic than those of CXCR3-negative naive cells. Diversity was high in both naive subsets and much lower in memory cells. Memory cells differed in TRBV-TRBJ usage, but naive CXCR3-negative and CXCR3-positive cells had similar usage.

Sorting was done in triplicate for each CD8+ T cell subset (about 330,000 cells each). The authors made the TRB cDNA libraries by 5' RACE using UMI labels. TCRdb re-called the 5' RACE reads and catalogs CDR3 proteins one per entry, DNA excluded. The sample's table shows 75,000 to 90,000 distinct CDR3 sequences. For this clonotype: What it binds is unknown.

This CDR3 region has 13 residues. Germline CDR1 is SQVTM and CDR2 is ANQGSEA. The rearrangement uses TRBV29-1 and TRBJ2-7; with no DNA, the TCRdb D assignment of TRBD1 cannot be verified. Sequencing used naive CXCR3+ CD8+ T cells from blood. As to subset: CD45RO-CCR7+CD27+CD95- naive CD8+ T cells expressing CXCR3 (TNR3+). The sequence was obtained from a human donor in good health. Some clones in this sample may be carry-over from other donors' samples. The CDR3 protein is CSARQGTSDEQYF.